The sequence of this T cell receptor (beta chain) was determined in a study of CD8 T cells in ankylosing spondylitis (dated by TCRdb to about 2017). Concerning the study at large: The study set out to find disease-linked TCR variants by profiling T cell receptor beta repertoires in ankylosing spondylitis patients and healthy donors. Peripheral blood samples were taken, and synovial fluid was additionally collected from ankylosing spondylitis patients. The whole study cohort included 95 to 130 healthy donors and 25 ankylosing spondylitis patients. What the study reported, not specific to this receptor: Blood from ankylosing spondylitis patients appeared to be characterized by a TCR beta motif composed of about eight highly homologous amino acid variants. Some motif variants were previously reported in synovial fluid and blood of reactive arthritis patients, suggesting common disease-initiation mechanisms. Significant enrichment of the disease-linked clones was reported in matched synovial fluid samples from ankylosing spondylitis patients. In peripheral blood, the disease-linked clones were found at relatively low frequencies and had a CD8+ phenotype.

The junction shows trimming of 1 base on V and 5 bases on J, and the gene matches do not reach 9 bases of it. The germline V gene (reference sequence) supplies CDR1 SGHAT and CDR2 FQDESV. Taken from cysteine to phenylalanine, the CDR3 has 18 residues. The CDR3 DNA has 54 bases and is translated from base 1. The listed sequencing device is Illumina HiSeq 2500. Quantitative 5'-RACE with molecular barcodes was the method used to prepare the TCR beta libraries. From the authors' description of their analysis: A new computational method based on a probabilistic model of VDJ rearrangement was used to identify disease-linked TCR variants. TCRdb trimmed the raw reads at Q25, called clones with MiXCR and kept productive beta chains. Every CDR3 protein is listed once, alongside the most common genes and DNA of its rows. The V and J calls, along with clone size, are taken from TCRdb and not from the paper's own processing. This sample is represented by 500,000 to 550,000 distinct CDR3 sequences; more than 9.5% of them were singletons. Together, the top ten hold around 7% of the sample.

As for this clonotype: Its antigen is unknown. No base qualities exist here, and no much larger clone lies one base off it.

The specimen sequenced was blood, either unsorted or a sorted T cell fraction (not recorded which). The V gene is TRBV11-1 and the J gene is TRBJ2-1, with 12 bases in between that match TRBD2. The sequence was collected from a male donor with ankylosing spondylitis. DNA sequence: TGTGCCAGCAGCTTAGGCCGCAGGACTAGCGGGACCCACAATGAGCAGTTCTTC. Its product reads: CASSLGRRTSGTHNEQFF.